This is a list of T cell receptor beta chains from one sample in a study of blood T cell repertoires in COVID-19. Using immunoSEQ multiplex PCR, the repertoire was profiled, and TCRdb retains in-frame clones only, with some absent. The repertoire holds about 140,000 clones, with 70% to 80% as singletons. What was sequenced was peripheral blood. The origin of the receptors is a woman of 80 years or more with active or convalescent COVID-19. The CDR3 runs from the conserved cysteine through the conserved F or W. D genes are given only for firm matches. Where a row states a size, it is once, few, many or the class of an expanded clone; other rows omit it.

V: TRBV15; size: -; D: -; J: TRBJ1-3; DNA: TGTGCCACCAGCAGAGATCGGGCGGGAAGGTCATACTTTGGAAACACCATATATTTT; CDR3: CATSRDRAGRSYFGNTIYF
V: TRBV2; size: -; D: -; J: TRBJ1-3; DNA: TGTGCCAGCAGTGATATGACGGGTGGAAACACCATATATTTT; CDR3: CASSDMTGGNTIYF
V: TRBV7-9; size: -; D: TRBD2; J: TRBJ2-7; DNA: TGTGCCAGCTCTATCGGGGGGTACGACTACGAGCAGTACTTC; CDR3: CASSIGGYDYEQYF
V: TRBV19; size: once; D: TRBD1; J: TRBJ2-2; DNA: TGTGCCGTAGGGAGCACAGGGGCGAACACCGGGGAGCTGTTTTTT; CDR3: CAVGSTGANTGELFF
V: TRBV4-2; size: -; D: -; J: TRBJ2-1; DNA: TGTGCCAGCAGCCAAGATCCCCGGGACTCCTACAATGAGCAGTTCTTC; CDR3: CASSQDPRDSYNEQFF
V: TRBV30; size: -; D: -; J: TRBJ2-7; DNA: TGTGCCTGGAGTCAGGGTTTAATCGGGTCCGAGCAGTACTTC; CDR3: CAWSQGLIGSEQYF
V: TRBV2; size: once; D: -; J: TRBJ1-1; DNA: TGTGCCAGCCTTTGGACACCGAACACTGAAGCTTTCTTT; CDR3: CASLWTPNTEAFF
V: TRBV6-1; size: -; D: -; J: TRBJ1-6; DNA: TGTGCCAGCAGTGAAATCCGGAATTCACCCCTCCACTTT; CDR3: CASSEIRNSPLHF
V: TRBV30; size: -; D: -; J: TRBJ2-7; DNA: TGTGCCTGGCGCGTCGCAGGATTTCTGAACGAGCAGTACTTC; CDR3: CAWRVAGFLNEQYF
V: TRBV5-1; size: -; D: -; J: TRBJ1-2; DNA: TGCGCCAGCAGCCCCGATGGGGGGGCGCGTGGCTACACCTTC; CDR3: CASSPDGGARGYTF
V: TRBV29-1; size: few; D: TRBD1; J: TRBJ2-7; DNA: TGCAGCGGGACAGGGGATTCCTACGAGCAGTACTTC; CDR3: CSGTGDSYEQYF
V: TRBV24-1; size: -; D: TRBD1; J: TRBJ2-1; DNA: TGTGCCACCAGTGACCGAGGGGGCATTAGCTCCTACAATGAGCAGTTCTTC; CDR3: CATSDRGGISSYNEQFF
V: TRBV28; size: few; D: -; J: TRBJ1-5; DNA: TGTGCCAGCCGAACGGGGAGCCAGCCCCAGCATTTT; CDR3: CASRTGSQPQHF
V: TRBV10-3; size: -; D: TRBD1; J: TRBJ2-5; DNA: TGTGCCATCAGTGAGTCGATGGGACAGGGGACCCAGTACTTC; CDR3: CAISESMGQGTQYF
V: TRBV7-2; size: few; D: -; J: TRBJ2-2; DNA: TGTGCCAGCAGCGTTAGGGGCCGGTTAGTGAACACCGGGGAGCTGTTTTTT; CDR3: CASSVRGRLVNTGELFF
V: TRBV5-1; size: -; D: TRBD2; J: TRBJ2-3; DNA: TGCGCCAGCAGCTCGGGACTAGCTTGGGCAGATACGCAGTATTTT; CDR3: CASSSGLAWADTQYF
V: TRBV9; size: once; D: -; J: TRBJ2-3; DNA: TGTGCCAGCAGCGTCCAGGGGACCCAGAGGTCAGATACGCAGTATTTT; CDR3: CASSVQGTQRSDTQYF
V: TRBV7-9; size: few; D: TRBD2; J: TRBJ2-2; DNA: TGTGCCAGCAGCTCTAGACTAGCGGGGGGACTCACCGGGGAGCTGTTTTTT; CDR3: CASSSRLAGGLTGELFF
V: TRBV7-8; size: -; D: -; J: TRBJ2-7; DNA: TGTGCCAGCTTGGGTTTGGGGGGGCCGGGCGAGCAGTACTTC; CDR3: CASLGLGGPGEQYF
V: TRBV15; size: -; D: -; J: TRBJ2-7; DNA: TGTGCCACCAGCAGAGAGCCTTCCTTCGGGCAGTACTTC; CDR3: CATSREPSFGQYF
V: TRBV7-9; size: -; D: TRBD1; J: TRBJ1-2; DNA: TGTGCCAGCAGCTTATCCTCAGGGGGCTTAGGGTATGGCTACACCTTC; CDR3: CASSLSSGGLGYGYTF
V: TRBV12-3/TRBV12-4; size: -; D: -; J: TRBJ1-5; DNA: TGTGCCAGCAGTTTTAGAGCTCAGCCCCAGCATTTT; CDR3: CASSFRAQPQHF
V: TRBV5-4; size: few; D: -; J: TRBJ2-7; DNA: TGTGCCAGCAGCTTCAGGGATTCCTACGAGCAGTACTTC; CDR3: CASSFRDSYEQYF
V: TRBV6-2/TRBV6-3; size: -; D: -; J: TRBJ1-1; DNA: TGTGCCAGCAGTTACGGCGGGATTCCCACTGAAGCTTTCTTT; CDR3: CASSYGGIPTEAFF
V: TRBV16; size: -; D: TRBD1; J: TRBJ1-5; DNA: TGTGCCAGCAGCCAACTCACGGGACAGGGAAGACAGCCCCAGCATTTT; CDR3: CASSQLTGQGRQPQHF
V: TRBV18; size: once; D: TRBD2; J: TRBJ2-3; DNA: TGTGCCAGCTCACTTAGACTAGCGGAGACCACAGATACGCAGTATTTT; CDR3: CASSLRLAETTDTQYF
V: TRBV27; size: -; D: -; J: TRBJ2-7; DNA: TGTGCCAGCAGTTCAGTCGACAGAAGATTTCCCTACGAGCAGTACTTC; CDR3: CASSSVDRRFPYEQYF
V: TRBV5-1; size: once; D: TRBD2; J: TRBJ2-5; DNA: TGCGCCAGCAGCGTCTCTCCGGGGGGAGAGACCCAGTACTTC; CDR3: CASSVSPGGETQYF
V: TRBV5-6; size: -; D: -; J: TRBJ1-3; DNA: TGTGCCAGCAGCGCGACAGGCACGGCGGGCGGAAACACCATATATTTT; CDR3: CASSATGTAGGNTIYF
V: TRBV12-3/TRBV12-4; size: once; D: TRBD1; J: TRBJ1-2; DNA: TGTGCCAGCAGTCTAGACAGGGAATTTGGCTACACCTTC; CDR3: CASSLDREFGYTF
V: TRBV27; size: -; D: TRBD1; J: TRBJ1-1; DNA: TGTGCCAGCACTCGCTGGGGACAGCGCACTGAAGCTTTCTTT; CDR3: CASTRWGQRTEAFF
V: TRBV6-6; size: -; D: -; J: TRBJ1-5; DNA: TGTGCCAGCAGAAGGACAGTAGATAGCAATCAGCCCCAGCATTTT; CDR3: CASRRTVDSNQPQHF
V: TRBV27; size: -; D: -; J: TRBJ1-2; DNA: TGTGCCAGCAGTTTAAGAGGGCAGATATCGGGCTACACCTTC; CDR3: CASSLRGQISGYTF
V: TRBV28; size: -; D: -; J: TRBJ2-5; DNA: TGTGCCAGCAGGGTCAGGGGTAGCCAAGAGACCCAGTACTTC; CDR3: CASRVRGSQETQYF
V: TRBV4-1; size: few; D: -; J: TRBJ1-1; DNA: TGCGCCAGCAGCCAAGATGTGGCAGGGCCTCTGATGAACACTGAAGCTTTCTTT; CDR3: CASSQDVAGPLMNTEAFF
V: TRBV24-1; size: -; D: -; J: TRBJ1-5; DNA: TGTGCCACCAGTGATTTGATCAGGGGAGGGGGAAGTCAGCCCCAGCATTTT; CDR3: CATSDLIRGGGSQPQHF
V: TRBV7-2; size: -; D: -; J: TRBJ1-5; DNA: TGTGCCAGCAGCTTATCCAGCAGGCATCAGCCCCAGCATTTT; CDR3: CASSLSSRHQPQHF
V: TRBV19; size: -; D: TRBD2; J: TRBJ2-1; DNA: TGTGCCAGTAATATGGGGAGCGGGAATCGCAATGAGCAGTTCTTC; CDR3: CASNMGSGNRNEQFF
V: TRBV18; size: few; D: TRBD2; J: TRBJ2-3; DNA: TGTGCCAGCTCACGCTCCGGGACTAGCGGGGGAACTAGCACAGATACGCAGTATTTT; CDR3: CASSRSGTSGGTSTDTQYF
V: TRBV16; size: few; D: TRBD1; J: TRBJ1-4; DNA: TGTGCCAGCAGCCCGCGGACAGGGAGTAATGAAAAACTGTTTTTT; CDR3: CASSPRTGSNEKLFF
V: TRBV30; size: -; D: -; J: TRBJ2-5; DNA: TGTGCGTGGAGAGGGGGGGGGTTGGAGACCCAGTACTTC; CDR3: CAWRGGGLETQYF
V: TRBV27; size: -; D: -; J: TRBJ1-1; DNA: TGTGCCAGCAGTTTACAGGGGTTTGCCGAAGCTTTCTTT; CDR3: CASSLQGFAEAFF
V: TRBV19; size: -; D: TRBD1; J: TRBJ1-2; DNA: TGTGCCAGTAGTAACCGGGACAGATCAAGCGGCTACACCTTC; CDR3: CASSNRDRSSGYTF
V: TRBV6-5; size: once; D: -; J: TRBJ1-2; DNA: TGTGCCAGCAGTTACAGTACAGCCTATGGCTACACCTTC; CDR3: CASSYSTAYGYTF
V: TRBV5-5; size: -; D: -; J: TRBJ2-3; DNA: TGTGCCAGCAGCTTGGCCCCGCGAGATACGCAGTATTTT; CDR3: CASSLAPRDTQYF
V: TRBV11-2; size: -; D: TRBD1; J: TRBJ1-6; DNA: TGTGCCAGCAGCTCACGTATCGGGACAGGGGAACATATCCTCCACTTT; CDR3: CASSSRIGTGEHILHF
V: TRBV3-1/TRBV3-2; size: few; D: -; J: TRBJ2-5; DNA: TGTGCCAGCAGCCGGGGACTTTTCCAAGAGACCCAGTACTTC; CDR3: CASSRGLFQETQYF
V: TRBV2; size: -; D: -; J: TRBJ2-2; DNA: TGTGCCAGCAGGATGGGAGGAAGAAACACCGGGGAGCTGTTTTTT; CDR3: CASRMGGRNTGELFF
V: TRBV5-1; size: -; D: -; J: TRBJ1-5; DNA: TGCGCCAGCAGTCAAGGGGTTAATCAGCCCCAGCATTTT; CDR3: CASSQGVNQPQHF
V: TRBV6-5; size: -; D: -; J: TRBJ2-3; DNA: TGTGCCAGCAGTTACAACAGGGACACAGATACGCAGTATTTT; CDR3: CASSYNRDTDTQYF
V: TRBV3-1/TRBV3-2; size: -; D: -; J: TRBJ1-4; DNA: TGTGCCAGCAGCCAGACTGGCAGAGCAACTAATGAAAAACTGTTTTTT; CDR3: CASSQTGRATNEKLFF
V: TRBV5-1; size: -; D: TRBD2; J: TRBJ2-3; DNA: TGCGCCAGCAGCCAAGACAAAAGACTAGCCACAACATCTAGCACAGATACGCAGTATTTT; CDR3: CASSQDKRLATTSSTDTQYF
V: TRBV4-3; size: -; D: -; J: TRBJ1-1; DNA: TGCGCCAGCAGGCAGGGGCAAGTGAACACTGAAGCTTTCTTT; CDR3: CASRQGQVNTEAFF
V: TRBV29-1; size: -; D: -; J: TRBJ1-1; DNA: TGCAGCCCCGGGGGGGGGTTTGGCACTGAAGCTTTCTTT; CDR3: CSPGGGFGTEAFF
V: TRBV19; size: few; D: TRBD1; J: TRBJ1-5; DNA: TGTGCCAGTGCCCAGGGGGTTGGCGGGCAGCCCCAGCATTTT; CDR3: CASAQGVGGQPQHF